Reported below is one T cell receptor (beta chain). The antigen is undetermined. The data originate from a study of post-analysis software for immune sequencing data. Study-wide findings and caveats: Roughly 5 TRBV segments, including TRBV5-6, TRBV5-1 and TRBV20-1, were more frequent in patients than controls.

The library was made from cDNA and included unique molecular identifiers. TCRdb fed the PCR reads into MiXCR, producing one record per CDR3 protein. The sample yields approximately 660,000 distinct CDR3 sequences, 55% to 70% seen once. Germline CDR1 is PRHDT and CDR2 is FYEKMQ (reference sequence). The V segment lost 0 bases and the J segment 4 bases; nucleotides outside the gene matches: 3. The CDR3 contains 15 residues. What was sequenced was blood. The clonotype was recovered from a girl between 2 and 10 years old with multiple sclerosis. The rearrangement links TRBV13 to TRBJ2-1; 7 positions agree with TRBD1. CDR3 DNA: TGTGCCAGCAGCTTAGGCGGGACAGTATACAATGAGCAGTTCTTC. It is translated as CASSLGGTVYNEQFF. The full variable domain, in which reference TRBV13 and TRBJ2-1 provide the parts outside the CDR3, is AAGVIQSPRHLIKEKRETATLKCYPIPRHDTVYWYQQGPGQDPQFLISFYEKMQSDKGSIPDRFSAQQFSDYHSELNMSSLELGDSALYFCASSLGGTVYNEQFFGPGTRLTVL.